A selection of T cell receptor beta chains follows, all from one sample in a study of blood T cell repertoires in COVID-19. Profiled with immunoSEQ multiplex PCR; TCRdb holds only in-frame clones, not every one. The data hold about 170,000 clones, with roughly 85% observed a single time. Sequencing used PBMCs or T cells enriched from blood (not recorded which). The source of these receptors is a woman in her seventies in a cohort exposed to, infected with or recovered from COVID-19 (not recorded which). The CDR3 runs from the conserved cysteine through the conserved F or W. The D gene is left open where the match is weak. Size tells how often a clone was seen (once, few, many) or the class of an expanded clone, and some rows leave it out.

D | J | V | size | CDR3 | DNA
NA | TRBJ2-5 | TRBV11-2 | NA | CASSSPLGGQETQYF | TGTGCCAGCAGCTCCCCACTAGGTGGGCAAGAGACCCAGTACTTC
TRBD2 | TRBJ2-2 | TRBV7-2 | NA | CASSPASGGGTGELFF | TGTGCCAGCAGCCCAGCTAGCGGGGGAGGGACCGGGGAGCTGTTTTTT
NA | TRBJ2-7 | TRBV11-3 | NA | CASSLVAAYEQYF | TGTGCCAGCAGCTTAGTTGCAGCCTACGAGCAGTACTTC
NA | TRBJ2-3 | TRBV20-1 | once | CSPPESDTQYF | TGCAGTCCCCCCGAGAGTGATACGCAGTATTTT
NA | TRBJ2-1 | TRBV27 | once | CASTRGFGGLEQFF | TGTGCCAGCACAAGGGGATTCGGGGGGCTTGAGCAGTTCTTC
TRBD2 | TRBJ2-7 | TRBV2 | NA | CASSEGGSGTSYEQYF | TGTGCCAGCAGTGAGGGGGGTAGCGGGACCTCCTACGAGCAGTACTTC
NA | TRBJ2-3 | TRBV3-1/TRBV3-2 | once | CASSQIAASDTQYF | TGTGCCAGCAGCCAAATAGCGGCGTCAGATACGCAGTATTTT
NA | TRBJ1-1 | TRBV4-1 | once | CASRVRVGAWDTEAFF | TGCGCCAGCAGAGTCCGGGTTGGGGCCTGGGACACTGAAGCTTTCTTT
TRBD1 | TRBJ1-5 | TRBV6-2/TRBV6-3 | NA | CASSSLDRAVQPQHF | TGTGCCAGCAGTTCCCTAGACAGGGCGGTTCAGCCCCAGCATTTT
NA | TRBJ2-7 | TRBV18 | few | CASSPTLLYEQYF | TGTGCCAGCTCACCTACTCTACTTTACGAGCAGTACTTC
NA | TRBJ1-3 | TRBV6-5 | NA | CASSYSPRSGNTIYF | TGTGCCAGCAGTTACTCCCCCCGCTCTGGAAACACCATATATTTT
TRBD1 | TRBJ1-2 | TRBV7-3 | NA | CASSAGTGDGYTF | TGTGCCAGCAGCGCCGGGACAGGGGATGGCTACACCTTC
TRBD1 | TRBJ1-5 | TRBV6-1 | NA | CASSGVVGTGISQPQHF | TGTGCCAGCAGTGGAGTGGTCGGGACAGGGATTAGTCAGCCCCAGCATTTT
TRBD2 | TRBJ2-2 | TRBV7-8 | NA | CASSLRGELFADYVTGELFF | TGTGCCAGCAGCCTCCGGGGGGAACTGTTTGCCGATTATGTTACCGGGGAGCTGTTTTTT
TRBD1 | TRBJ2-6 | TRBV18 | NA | CASSPQGGGTGANVLTF | TGTGCCAGCTCACCACAAGGGGGCGGAACTGGGGCCAACGTCCTGACTTTC
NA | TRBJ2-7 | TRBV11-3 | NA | CASSLETAGYEQYF | TGTGCCAGCAGCCTAGAAACCGCCGGCTACGAGCAGTACTTC
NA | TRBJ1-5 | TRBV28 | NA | CASSPGPGNQPQHF | TGTGCCAGCAGTCCAGGACCAGGGAATCAGCCCCAGCATTTT
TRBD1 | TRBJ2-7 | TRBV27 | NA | CASSFVGTGFFYEQYF | TGTGCCAGCAGTTTCGTGGGGACAGGGTTCTTCTACGAGCAGTACTTC
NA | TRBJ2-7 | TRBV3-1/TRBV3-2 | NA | CASSQDSFYEQYF | TGTGCCAGCAGCCAAGACTCTTTTTACGAGCAGTACTTC
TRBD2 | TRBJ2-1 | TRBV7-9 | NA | CASSLGLAAYNEQFF | TGTGCCAGCAGCCTGGGACTAGCGGCCTACAATGAGCAGTTCTTC
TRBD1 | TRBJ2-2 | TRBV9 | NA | CASSVRQGVPAGELFF | TGTGCCAGCAGCGTAAGACAGGGGGTCCCGGCCGGGGAGCTGTTTTTT
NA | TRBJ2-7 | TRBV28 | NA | CATRDTTYEQYF | TGTGCCACCCGGGACACTACCTACGAGCAGTACTTC
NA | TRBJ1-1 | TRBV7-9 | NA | CASSLQQENTEAFF | TGTGCCAGCAGCTTACAACAGGAGAACACTGAAGCTTTCTTT
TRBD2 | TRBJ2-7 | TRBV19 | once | CASSSRGGNYEQYF | TGTGCCAGTAGTTCACGGGGGGGCAATTACGAGCAGTACTTC
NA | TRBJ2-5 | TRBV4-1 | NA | CASSQVHLGAQETQYF | TGCGCCAGCAGCCAAGTCCATCTAGGGGCCCAAGAGACCCAGTACTTC
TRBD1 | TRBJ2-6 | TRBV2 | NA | CASSYQGAGANVLTF | TGTGCCAGCAGTTATCAGGGGGCTGGGGCCAACGTCCTGACTTTC
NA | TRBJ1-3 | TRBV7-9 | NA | CASSFAGSTSGNTIYF | TGTGCCAGCAGCTTTGCGGGTTCTACCTCTGGAAACACCATATATTTT
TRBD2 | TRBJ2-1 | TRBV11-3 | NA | CASSNRLAGINEQFF | TGTGCCAGCAGCAACCGGCTAGCGGGAATCAATGAGCAGTTCTTC
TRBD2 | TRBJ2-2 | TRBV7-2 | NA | CASSPRARGAANTGELFF | TGTGCCAGCAGCCCACGTGCGCGGGGGGCAGCGAACACCGGGGAGCTGTTTTTT
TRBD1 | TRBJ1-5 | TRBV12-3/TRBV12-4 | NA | CASGYRGLQPQHF | TGTGCCAGCGGTTACAGGGGACTCCAGCCCCAGCATTTT
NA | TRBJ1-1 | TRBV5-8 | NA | CASSLKSVQVAFF | TGTGCCAGCAGCTTGAAGTCGGTGCAGGTAGCTTTCTTT
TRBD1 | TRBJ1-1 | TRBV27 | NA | CASSPQTGGNTEAFF | TGTGCCAGCAGTCCCCAGACAGGGGGGAACACTGAAGCTTTCTTT
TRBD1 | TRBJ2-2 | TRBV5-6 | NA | CASSLTGGANTGELFF | TGTGCCAGCAGCTTGACAGGGGGCGCGAACACCGGGGAGCTGTTTTTT
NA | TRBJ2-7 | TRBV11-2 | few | CASSRNEWDTVSYEQYF | TGTGCCAGCAGCCGGAACGAATGGGACACCGTCTCCTACGAGCAGTACTTC
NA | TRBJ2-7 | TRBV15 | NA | CATSRVGLSSYEQYF | TGTGCCACCAGCAGAGTGGGCCTGAGCTCCTACGAGCAGTACTTC
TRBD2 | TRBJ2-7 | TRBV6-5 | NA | CASRLAAYEQYF | TGTGCCAGCAGACTAGCGGCCTACGAGCAGTACTTC
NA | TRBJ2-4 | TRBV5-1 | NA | CASSFDPGAKNIQYF | TGCGCCAGCAGCTTTGACCCCGGGGCCAAAAACATTCAGTACTTC
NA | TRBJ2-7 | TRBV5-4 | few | CASSRSQNEQYF | TGTGCCAGCAGCCGGAGTCAGAACGAGCAGTACTTC
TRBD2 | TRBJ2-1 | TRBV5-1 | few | CASSDDGLAGTEFF | TGCGCCAGCAGCGACGACGGACTAGCGGGGACGGAGTTCTTC
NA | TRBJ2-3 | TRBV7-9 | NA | CASRWTGTDTQYF | TGTGCCAGCCGTTGGACTGGCACAGATACGCAGTATTTT
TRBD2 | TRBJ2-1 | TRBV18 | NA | CASSLAGGPNEQFF | TGTGCCAGCTCTCTAGCGGGAGGGCCCAATGAGCAGTTCTTC
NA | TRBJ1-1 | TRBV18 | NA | CASSPPSGTRGGTEAFF | TGTGCCAGCTCACCTCCCTCCGGGACAAGGGGTGGGACTGAAGCTTTCTTT
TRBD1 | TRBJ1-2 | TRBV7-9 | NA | CASSPSGTGGVDGYTF | TGTGCCAGCAGCCCATCCGGGACAGGGGGCGTCGATGGCTACACCTTC
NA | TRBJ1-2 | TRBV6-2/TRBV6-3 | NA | CASSLRGNYGYTF | TGTGCCAGCAGCCTCAGGGGTAACTATGGCTACACCTTC
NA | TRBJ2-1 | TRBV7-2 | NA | CASSSYGYNEQFF | TGTGCCAGCAGCTCCTACGGGTACAATGAGCAGTTCTTC
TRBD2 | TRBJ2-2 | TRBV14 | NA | CASSQVGGLAGQRTGELFF | TGTGCCAGCAGCCAAGTGGGCGGACTAGCGGGACAACGCACCGGGGAGCTGTTTTTT
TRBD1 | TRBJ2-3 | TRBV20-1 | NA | CSASTLSGTDTDTQYF | TGCAGTGCTAGTACCTTGTCCGGGACAGACACAGATACGCAGTATTTT
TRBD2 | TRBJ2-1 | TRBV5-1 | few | CASSLGGGLAVYNEQFF | TGCGCCAGCAGCTTAGGAGGAGGACTAGCGGTTTACAATGAGCAGTTCTTC
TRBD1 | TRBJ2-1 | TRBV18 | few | CASSLNTGTGDEQFF | TGTGCCAGCTCACTTAATACCGGGACAGGGGATGAGCAGTTCTTC
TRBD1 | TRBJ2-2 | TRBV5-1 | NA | CASSLARTGRGGHTGELFF | TGCGCCAGCAGCTTGGCCCGGACAGGGCGTGGAGGTCACACCGGGGAGCTGTTTTTT
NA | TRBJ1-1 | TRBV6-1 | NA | CASSERQGGTEAFF | TGTGCCAGCAGTGAACGGCAGGGCGGCACTGAAGCTTTCTTT
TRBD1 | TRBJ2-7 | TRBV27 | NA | CASSLSGTAIYEQYF | TGTGCCAGCAGTTTATCGGGGACAGCTATCTACGAGCAGTACTTC
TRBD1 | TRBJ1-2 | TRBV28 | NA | CASSSPGQGVGYGYTF | TGTGCCAGCAGTTCACCGGGACAGGGTGTGGGATATGGCTACACCTTC
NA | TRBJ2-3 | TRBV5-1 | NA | CASSWGGQGSTDTQYF | TGCGCCAGCAGCTGGGGTGGGCAGGGGAGCACAGATACGCAGTATTTT